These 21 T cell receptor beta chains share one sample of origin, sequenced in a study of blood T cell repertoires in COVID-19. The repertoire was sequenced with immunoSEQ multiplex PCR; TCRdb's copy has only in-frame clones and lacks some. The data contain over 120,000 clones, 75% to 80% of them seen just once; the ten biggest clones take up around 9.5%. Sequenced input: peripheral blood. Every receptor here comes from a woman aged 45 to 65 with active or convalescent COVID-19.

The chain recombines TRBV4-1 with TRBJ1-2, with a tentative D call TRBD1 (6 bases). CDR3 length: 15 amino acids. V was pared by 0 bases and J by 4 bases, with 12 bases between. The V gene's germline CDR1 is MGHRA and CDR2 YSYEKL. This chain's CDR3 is CASSQERDNPYGYTF. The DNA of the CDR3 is TGCGCCAGCAGCCAAGAAAGGGACAATCCCTATGGCTACACCTTC.

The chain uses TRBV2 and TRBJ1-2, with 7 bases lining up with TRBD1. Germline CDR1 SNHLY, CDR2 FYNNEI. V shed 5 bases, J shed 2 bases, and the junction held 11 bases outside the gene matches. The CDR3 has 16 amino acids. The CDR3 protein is CASSYSHGQVNYGYTF. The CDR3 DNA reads TGTGCCAGCAGTTACAGTCACGGACAGGTGAACTATGGCTACACCTTC.

The CDR3 here is CASSSQGRLNTEAFF. The CDR3 DNA reads TGTGCCAGCAGTTCCCAGGGGCGACTGAACACTGAAGCTTTCTTT. This rearrangement joins TRBV28 to TRBJ1-1, with a tentative D call TRBD1 (6 bases). Trimming took off 4 bases at V and 0 bases at J, with 12 bases between the two ends. The CDR3 is 15 residues long. The germline V gene encodes CDR1 MDHEN and CDR2 SYDVKM.

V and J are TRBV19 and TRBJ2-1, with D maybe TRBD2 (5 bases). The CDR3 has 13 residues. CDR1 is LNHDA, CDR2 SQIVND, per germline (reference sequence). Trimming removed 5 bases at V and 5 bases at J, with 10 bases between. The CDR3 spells CASSAGLNNEQFF. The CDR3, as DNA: TGTGCCAGTAGTGCGGGCCTCAACAATGAGCAGTTCTTC.

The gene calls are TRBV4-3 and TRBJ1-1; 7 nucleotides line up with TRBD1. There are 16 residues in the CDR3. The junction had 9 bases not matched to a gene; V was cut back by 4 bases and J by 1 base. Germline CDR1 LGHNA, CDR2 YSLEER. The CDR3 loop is CASSRDLTGWNTEAFF. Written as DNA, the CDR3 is TGCGCCAGCAGCCGGGATCTGACAGGGTGGAACACTGAAGCTTTCTTT.

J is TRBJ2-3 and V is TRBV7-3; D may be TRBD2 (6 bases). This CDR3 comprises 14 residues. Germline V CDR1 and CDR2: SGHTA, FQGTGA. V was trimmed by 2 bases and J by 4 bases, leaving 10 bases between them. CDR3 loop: CASSLGGAADTQYF. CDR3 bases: TGTGCCAGCAGCTTAGGCGGGGCGGCAGATACGCAGTATTTT.

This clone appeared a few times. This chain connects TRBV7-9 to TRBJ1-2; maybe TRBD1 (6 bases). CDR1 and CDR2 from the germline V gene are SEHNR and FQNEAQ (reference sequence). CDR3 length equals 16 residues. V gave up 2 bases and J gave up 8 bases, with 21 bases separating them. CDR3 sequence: CASSLRQGPSLGGYTF. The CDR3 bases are TGTGCCAGCAGCTTACGCCAGGGGCCCTCCCTTGGGGGCTACACCTTC.

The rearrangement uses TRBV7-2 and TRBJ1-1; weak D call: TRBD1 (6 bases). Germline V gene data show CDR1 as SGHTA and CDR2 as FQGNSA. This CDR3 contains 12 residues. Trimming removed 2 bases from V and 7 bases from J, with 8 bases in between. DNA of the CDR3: TGTGCCAGCAGCTTACAGGGGATTGAAGCTTTCTTT. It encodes CASSLQGIEAFF.

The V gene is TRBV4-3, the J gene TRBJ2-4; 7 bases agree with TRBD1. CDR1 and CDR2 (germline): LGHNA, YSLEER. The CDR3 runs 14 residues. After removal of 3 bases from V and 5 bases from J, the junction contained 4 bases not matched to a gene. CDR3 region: CASSQTDRQNIQYF. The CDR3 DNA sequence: TGCGCCAGCAGCCAGACGGACAGGCAAAACATTCAGTACTTC.

The CDR3, as DNA: TGTGCCAGCAGCTTAGCGCGTGGTCCCAGCAGGGGCTACACCTTC. Protein: CASSLARGPSRGYTF. The chain uses TRBV7-8 and TRBJ1-2, with unresolved D. Germline V gives CDR1 SGHVS, CDR2 FQNEAQ. Between the trimmed V and J ends, which lost 0 bases and 8 bases, there was a span of 16 bases. The CDR3 loop spans 15 amino acids.

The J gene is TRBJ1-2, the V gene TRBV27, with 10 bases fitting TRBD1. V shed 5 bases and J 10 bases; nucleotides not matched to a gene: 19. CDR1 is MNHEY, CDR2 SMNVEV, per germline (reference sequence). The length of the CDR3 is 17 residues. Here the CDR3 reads CASSPKGTGALQRDYTF. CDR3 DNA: TGTGCCAGCAGTCCAAAGGGGACAGGGGCACTCCAGAGGGACTACACCTTC.

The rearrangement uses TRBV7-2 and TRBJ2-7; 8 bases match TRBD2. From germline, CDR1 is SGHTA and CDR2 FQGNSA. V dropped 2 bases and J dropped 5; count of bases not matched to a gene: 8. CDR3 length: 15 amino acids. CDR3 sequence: CASSLNGGAQDEQYF. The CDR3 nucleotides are TGTGCCAGCAGCTTAAACGGGGGGGCCCAGGACGAGCAGTACTTC.

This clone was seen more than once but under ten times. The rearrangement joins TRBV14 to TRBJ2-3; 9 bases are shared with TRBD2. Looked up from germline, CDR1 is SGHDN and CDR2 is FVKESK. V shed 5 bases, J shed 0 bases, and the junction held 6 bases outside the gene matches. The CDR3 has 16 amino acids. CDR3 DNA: TGTGCCAGCAGCTTCCGGACTAGCGCTAGCACAGATACGCAGTATTTT. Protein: CASSFRTSASTDTQYF.

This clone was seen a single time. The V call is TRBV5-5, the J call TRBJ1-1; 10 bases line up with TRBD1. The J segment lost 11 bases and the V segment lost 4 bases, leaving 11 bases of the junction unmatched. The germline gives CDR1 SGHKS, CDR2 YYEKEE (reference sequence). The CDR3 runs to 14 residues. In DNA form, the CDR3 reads TGTGCCAGCAGCGCGACAGGGGGCACGGTGATGGCTTTCTTT. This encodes CASSATGGTVMAFF.

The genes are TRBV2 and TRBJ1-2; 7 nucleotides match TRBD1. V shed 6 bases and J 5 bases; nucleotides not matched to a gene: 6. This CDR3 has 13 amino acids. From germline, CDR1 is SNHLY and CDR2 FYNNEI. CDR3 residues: CASRDTGAYGYTF. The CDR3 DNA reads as TGTGCCAGCAGGGATACAGGGGCGTATGGCTACACCTTC.

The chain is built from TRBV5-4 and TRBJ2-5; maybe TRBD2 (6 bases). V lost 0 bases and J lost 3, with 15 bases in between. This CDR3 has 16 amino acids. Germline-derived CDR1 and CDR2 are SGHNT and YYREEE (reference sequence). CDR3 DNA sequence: TGTGCCAGCAGCTTGGCTACCGGGACTGCAAAAGAGACCCAGTACTTC. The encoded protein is CASSLATGTAKETQYF.

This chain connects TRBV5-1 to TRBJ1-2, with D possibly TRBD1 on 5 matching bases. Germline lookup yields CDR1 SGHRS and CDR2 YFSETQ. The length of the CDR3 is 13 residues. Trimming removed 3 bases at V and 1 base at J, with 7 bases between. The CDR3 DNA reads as TGCGCCAGCAGCTCGGACAATAACTATGGCTACACCTTC. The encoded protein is CASSSDNNYGYTF.

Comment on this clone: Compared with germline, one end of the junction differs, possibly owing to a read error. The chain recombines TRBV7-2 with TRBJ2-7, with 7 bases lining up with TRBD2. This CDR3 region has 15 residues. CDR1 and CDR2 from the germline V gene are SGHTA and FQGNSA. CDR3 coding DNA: TGTGCCAGCAGCTTAGCGCAGACTAGCTCCCACGAGCAGTACTTC. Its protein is CASSLAQTSSHEQYF.

The CDR3 loop is CASSFGNGETQYF. Here the CDR3 DNA reads TGCGCCAGCAGCTTCGGTAACGGGGAGACCCAGTACTTC. The chain is built from TRBV5-1 and TRBJ2-5; unclear D gene. This CDR3 is 13 amino acids long. Deletions cut 2 bases from V and 5 bases from J, with 10 bases between. CDR1 SGHRS and CDR2 YFSETQ come from the germline V gene.

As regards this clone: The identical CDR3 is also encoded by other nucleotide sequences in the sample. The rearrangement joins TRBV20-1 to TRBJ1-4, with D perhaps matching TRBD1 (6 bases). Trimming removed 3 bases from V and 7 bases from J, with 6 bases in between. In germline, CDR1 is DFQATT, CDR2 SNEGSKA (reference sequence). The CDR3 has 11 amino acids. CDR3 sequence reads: CSASRGEKLFF. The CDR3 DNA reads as TGCAGTGCTAGCAGGGGTGAAAAACTGTTTTTT.

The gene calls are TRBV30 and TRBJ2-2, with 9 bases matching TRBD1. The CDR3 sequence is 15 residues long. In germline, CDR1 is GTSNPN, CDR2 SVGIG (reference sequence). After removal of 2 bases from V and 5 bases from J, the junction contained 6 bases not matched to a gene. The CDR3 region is CAWSSDRGGTGELFF. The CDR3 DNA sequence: TGTGCCTGGAGTTCGGACAGGGGAGGAACCGGGGAGCTGTTTTTT.